This T cell receptor beta chain emerged from a study of blood T cells in healthy people across ages. The authors ran a second PCR of about 7 to 12 cycles using a sample-barcoded 5' primer and a J-beta primer mix. A single record per CDR3 protein comes from TCRdb applying MiXCR to the 5' RACE reads. The sample lists under 2,000,000 distinct CDR3 sequences, 49% occurring once. General study results and limits: TCR beta diversity per million T cells fell roughly linearly with age. Shifts in expanded clonotypes may have been confounded by donor CMV status, which was unknown. Long-lived donors had more naive CD4+ cells and higher diversity than aged donors.

The CDR3 is made up of 15 amino acids. The junction had 5 bases not matched to a gene; V was cut back by 5 bases and J by 2 bases. Germline V gene data show CDR1 as MNHEY and CDR2 as SVGEGT. Turning to this clonotype: Antigen: not known.

This rearrangement joins TRBV6-2 or TRBV6-3 to TRBJ2-1, with 8 bases identical to TRBD1. The clonotype comes from a woman aged 35 to 49 in good health. Sequencing was carried out using blood. CDR3 region: CASSGQGRTYNEQFF. CDR3 sequence (DNA): TGTGCCAGCAGTGGACAGGGTAGGACCTACAATGAGCAGTTCTTC.